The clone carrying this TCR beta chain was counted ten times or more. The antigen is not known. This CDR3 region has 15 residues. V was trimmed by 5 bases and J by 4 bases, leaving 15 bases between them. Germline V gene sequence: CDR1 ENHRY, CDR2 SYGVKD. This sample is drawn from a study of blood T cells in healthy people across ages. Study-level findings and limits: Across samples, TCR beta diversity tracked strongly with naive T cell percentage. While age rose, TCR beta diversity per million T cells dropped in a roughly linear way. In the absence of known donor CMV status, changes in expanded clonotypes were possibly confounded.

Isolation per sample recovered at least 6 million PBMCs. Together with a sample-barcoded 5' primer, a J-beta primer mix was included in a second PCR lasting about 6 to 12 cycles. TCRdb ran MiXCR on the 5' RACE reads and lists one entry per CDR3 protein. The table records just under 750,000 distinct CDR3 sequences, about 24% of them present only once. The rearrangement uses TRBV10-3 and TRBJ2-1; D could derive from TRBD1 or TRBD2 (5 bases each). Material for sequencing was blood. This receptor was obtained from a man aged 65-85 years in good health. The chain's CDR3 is CAISLGTGMYNEQFF. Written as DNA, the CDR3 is TGTGCCATCAGTCTTGGGACCGGAATGTACAATGAGCAGTTCTTC.